Listed below are T cell receptor beta chains from one sample, sequenced in a study of blood T cell repertoires in COVID-19. TCRdb's table, derived via immunoSEQ multiplex PCR, lists solely in-frame clones and lacks some. The table has roughly 190,000 clones, 80% to 85% seen once. The sequencing sample was made of peripheral blood. All receptors come from a woman aged 65 to 85 with COVID-19, enrolled during active disease. The CDR3 runs from the conserved cysteine through the conserved F or W. The D gene is left open where the match is weak. Rows give clone size only sometimes, using once, few, many, or a class for an expanded clone.

>14|TRBJ1-4|TRBD1|-|TRBV28
TGTGCCAGCAGGTTGGGACAGGGAGGTGAAAAACTGTTTTTT
CASRLGQGGEKLFF
>16|TRBJ2-3|TRBD2|-|TRBV7-9
TGTGCCAGCAGCTTCGGAGCGGGAGGGAGCACAGATACGCAGTATTTT
CASSFGAGGSTDTQYF
>16|TRBJ2-2|TRBD1|-|TRBV3-1/TRBV3-2
TGTGCCAGCAGCCTACGACAGGGTACGAACACCGGGGAGCTGTTTTTT
CASSLRQGTNTGELFF
>14|TRBJ1-4|-|-|TRBV5-1
TGCGCCAGCAGCTTGGGATTTAGCAATGAAAAACTGTTTTTT
CASSLGFSNEKLFF
>15|TRBJ1-3|TRBD1|-|TRBV6-5
TGTGCCAGCAGTCTTCGGACAGGCGGGGGAAACACCATATATTTT
CASSLRTGGGNTIYF
>13|TRBJ1-1|-|-|TRBV5-5
TGTGCCAGCAGCTCACAGGGTGACACTGAAGCTTTCTTT
CASSSQGDTEAFF
>15|TRBJ2-3|-|-|TRBV14
TGTGCCAGCAGCCAGGGCGACGTGAGCACAGATACGCAGTATTTT
CASSQGDVSTDTQYF
>14|TRBJ1-2|-|-|TRBV28
TGTGCCAGCGCCGTGGCCGTCACTAACTATGGCTACACCTTC
CASAVAVTNYGYTF
>15|TRBJ1-1|-|-|TRBV28
TGTGCCAGCAGTTTTCCGGGACTCCGGTCCACTGAAGCTTTCTTT
CASSFPGLRSTEAFF
>17|TRBJ2-1|TRBD1|-|TRBV9
TGTGCCAGCAGCGTAGGACTCTTGGGACAGGGGTTTGATGAGCAGTTCTTC
CASSVGLLGQGFDEQFF
>14|TRBJ2-4|-|-|TRBV4-1
TGCGCCAGCAGCCAAGATGGACATGGGGACATTCAGTACTTC
CASSQDGHGDIQYF
>16|TRBJ1-5|TRBD1|-|TRBV6-4
TGTGCCAGCAGTGTCGGGGACAGAGACATATATCAGCCCCAGCATTTT
CASSVGDRDIYQPQHF
>16|TRBJ2-5|TRBD1|few|TRBV3-1/TRBV3-2
TGTGCCAGCAGCCACTCGACAGGGGGCGTTGAAGAGACCCAGTACTTC
CASSHSTGGVEETQYF
>14|TRBJ1-2|TRBD1|-|TRBV20-1
TGCAGTGCCAGTACGAACAGGGGGAACTATGGCTACACCTTC
CSASTNRGNYGYTF
>14|TRBJ2-3|-|few|TRBV7-9
TGTGCCAGCAGCTTTGGCTCTAGCACAGATACGCAGTATTTT
CASSFGSSTDTQYF
>16|TRBJ2-1|-|once|TRBV5-4
TGTGCCAGCAGCTTCGGGTCTGGTCACGCCTACAATGAGCAGTTCTTC
CASSFGSGHAYNEQFF
>19|TRBJ2-1|-|once|TRBV6-1
TGTGCCAGCAGTGAAACTTGGGGCACATACAAGAGCTCCTACAATGAGCAGTTCTTC
CASSETWGTYKSSYNEQFF
>10|TRBJ2-1|-|once|TRBV2
TGTGCCAGTATCCGAGGTGAGCAGTTCTTC
CASIRGEQFF
>14|TRBJ1-1|TRBD1|-|TRBV18
TGTGCCAGCTCAGCTCTGACAGGGGACACTGAAGCTTTCTTT
CASSALTGDTEAFF
>14|TRBJ2-1|-|-|TRBV28
TGTGCCACCGAGACCGGCTCCATTGGGCGAGAGCAGTTCTTC
CATETGSIGREQFF
>13|TRBJ2-1|TRBD1|-|TRBV25-1
TGTGCCAGCAGTGAGACAGGGAAGGCTGAGCAGTTCTTC
CASSETGKAEQFF
>14|TRBJ1-3|-|-|TRBV20-1
TGCAGTGCTAGTACAAAATCCTCTGGAAACACCATATATTTT
CSASTKSSGNTIYF
>14|TRBJ1-6|-|-|TRBV7-9
TGTGCCAGCAGCCCCGGACAGCCTAATTCACCCCTCCACTTT
CASSPGQPNSPLHF
>14|TRBJ1-5|TRBD1|-|TRBV28
TGTGCCAGCAGTGAATCACAGGGGCGGCAGCCCCAGCATTTT
CASSESQGRQPQHF
>15|TRBJ1-3|-|-|TRBV18
TGTGCCAGCTCACCTGTTAGCAAACCTGGAAACACCATATATTTT
CASSPVSKPGNTIYF
>13|TRBJ2-2|-|few|TRBV14
TGTGCCAGCAGCCAACCAAACACCGGGGAGCTGTTTTTT
CASSQPNTGELFF
>12|TRBJ2-1|-|-|TRBV5-4
TGTGCCACCACTAAGCAGCGTAATGAGCAGTTCTTC
CATTKQRNEQFF
>13|TRBJ1-1|-|-|TRBV27
TGTGCCAGCAGTTTCCTTCCGAGGAGGGAAGCTTTCTTT
CASSFLPRREAFF
>15|TRBJ2-2|-|-|TRBV6-4
TGTGCCAGCAGACAAACTAGCTGGAACACCGGGGAGCTGTTTTTT
CASRQTSWNTGELFF
>16|TRBJ2-2|TRBD2|-|TRBV9
TGTGCCAGCAGCGTAATTAGCGGGCCGAACACCGGGGAGCTGTTTTTT
CASSVISGPNTGELFF
>17|TRBJ1-4|TRBD1|-|TRBV14
TGTGCCAGCAGCCAAGATCAGGGGGCGGTTTCGAGAGAAAAACTGTTTTTT
CASSQDQGAVSREKLFF
>16|TRBJ1-3|-|-|TRBV7-8
TGTGCCAGCAGCTCCCGAATCGGGGAATCGGGAAACACCATATATTTT
CASSSRIGESGNTIYF
>15|TRBJ1-4|-|-|TRBV9
TGTGCCAGCGGACGTGGGAGGACCTCTAATGAAAAACTGTTTTTT
CASGRGRTSNEKLFF
>13|TRBJ1-2|-|-|TRBV28
TGTGCCAGCAGTTTATTTCGTAACTATGGCTACACCTTC
CASSLFRNYGYTF
>17|TRBJ2-2|-|once|TRBV13
TGTGCCAGCAGTCTAGACGGCGGCACTAGATGGACCGGGGAGCTGTTTTTT
CASSLDGGTRWTGELFF
>15|TRBJ2-2|TRBD2|-|TRBV5-4
TGTGCCAGCAGCTTGGCCGGGACTAGCTCCGGGGAGCTGTTTTTT
CASSLAGTSSGELFF
>15|TRBJ2-5|TRBD2|-|TRBV24-1
TGTGCCACCAGTGAAGCGGGAGGACCTAAAGAGACCCAGTACTTC
CATSEAGGPKETQYF
>13|TRBJ1-2|-|few|TRBV19
TGTGCCAGTAGTTCACAGCAGTCCGATGGCTACACCTTC
CASSSQQSDGYTF
>15|TRBJ2-7|TRBD2|once|TRBV5-5
TGTGCCAGCAGCTCCCTTCGGGGGGTTGGTTACGAGCAGTACTTC
CASSSLRGVGYEQYF
>18|TRBJ1-3|-|once|TRBV9
TGTGCCAGCAGCGTAGTTAAGCGCCTAGTACTCTCTGGAAACACCATATATTTT
CASSVVKRLVLSGNTIYF
>16|TRBJ2-3|TRBD1|-|TRBV23-1
TGCGCCAGCAGTCAGGGCTGGGGTCCAGGGGGAGATACGCAGTATTTT
CASSQGWGPGGDTQYF
>12|TRBJ2-3|-|-|TRBV7-9
TGTGCCAGCAGCCGTAGCACAGATACGCAGTATTTT
CASSRSTDTQYF
>16|TRBJ2-7|-|-|TRBV28
TGTGCCAGCAGTTCACCTGGGGGCCCCGTGTCCTACGAGCAGTACTTC
CASSSPGGPVSYEQYF
>15|TRBJ2-2|TRBD2|few|TRBV27
TGTGCCAGCAGTCTCTGGACTAGCGGGAGTGGGGAGCTGTTTTTT
CASSLWTSGSGELFF
>16|TRBJ1-4|-|-|TRBV19
TGTGCCAGTAGTTCCCCCCGACAGTCAACTAATGAAAAACTGTTTTTT
CASSSPRQSTNEKLFF
>15|TRBJ1-1|-|-|TRBV25-1
TGTGCCAGCAGTGACACGATCCTAATGAACACTGAAGCTTTCTTT
CASSDTILMNTEAFF
>15|TRBJ1-2|-|-|TRBV10-1
TGCGCCAGCAGTGAGTCGGTGGGCACAGCCCTAGGCTACACCTTC
CASSESVGTALGYTF
>14|TRBJ2-2|TRBD2|-|TRBV18
TGTGCCAGCCAGGGGACTAGCGGTACCGGGGAGCTGTTTTTT
CASQGTSGTGELFF
>19|TRBJ2-7|-|-|TRBV4-1
TGCGCCAGCAGTCAATTGTTACAGCTTAAGGCTGGGTGGCCCTACGAGCAGTACTTC
CASSQLLQLKAGWPYEQYF
>16|TRBJ2-5|-|-|TRBV21-1
TGTGCCAGCAGCAAGGACAGGGGGCATAAGGAAGAGACCCAGTACTTC
CASSKDRGHKEETQYF
>14|TRBJ1-1|TRBD1|-|TRBV29-1
TGCAGCGTTGAATTCGGCAGGGGGAGTTCTGAAGCTTTCTTT
CSVEFGRGSSEAFF
>16|TRBJ2-2|-|-|TRBV5-8
TGTGCCAGCAGCTTCCCCAGGGTAGCGAACACCGGGGAGCTGTTTTTT
CASSFPRVANTGELFF
>15|TRBJ1-1|-|-|TRBV15
TGTGCCACCAGCAGAGGGGGCGGAGTGAACACTGAAGCTTTCTTT
CATSRGGGVNTEAFF
>13|TRBJ1-5|-|-|TRBV18
TGTGCCAGCTCAAAGGGGGAGCCACAGCCCCAGCATTTT
CASSKGEPQPQHF